Here is one T cell receptor beta chain with its context. What it recognizes is unknown. The data were taken from a study of Ad26.COV2.S vaccination and SARS-CoV-2 variants. Study context: Trial arm assignment for the donor was COV1001 Ad26.COV2.S. The authors gave Ad26.COV2.S intramuscularly, either once or twice 56 days apart. Overall study findings and caveats: Considerable breadth of spike-specific CD8+ and CD4+ T cell responses has reportedly been documented following vaccination.

The germline gives CDR1 SNHLY, CDR2 FYNNEI. The V end lost 2 bases, the J end lost 8 bases, and 19 bases lay between the germline ends. The CDR3 contains 16 residues. The treatment here: roughly 19 received Ad26.COV2.S at low or high dose, single or two shots; about 5 received placebo; per-sample allocation not given. After the first vaccine or placebo injection, samples were drawn on day 63. Repertoires were generated with immunoSEQ multiplex PCR, while TCRdb's copy carries only in-frame clones and drops some. This sample has about 410,000 clones, with approximately 92% found just once. This chain links TRBV2 with TRBJ2-1; D is perhaps TRBD1 or TRBD2 (5 bases each). The receptor was derived from a person between 18 and 59 years old who received the Ad26.COV2.S COVID-19 vaccine or a placebo. The sample here was peripheral blood, taken in a trial of Ad26.COV2.S vaccine versus placebo. CDR3 sequence (DNA): TGTGCCAGCAGTGAACCCGCCGGGGCCTCCCTGGATGAGCAGTTCTTC. It translates to CASSEPAGASLDEQFF.